The source of this T cell receptor beta chain is a study of T cells in localized non-small cell lung cancer. Study observations and caveats: Only one tumor region was sequenced, so heterogeneity remains possible.

TCRdb keeps only in-frame clones here, not all; method: immunoSEQ multiplex PCR. The sample has 30,000 or so clones, around 92% seen once; the top ten hold 2% to 2.5%. Note on this clone: What it binds is unknown.

Sequencing was performed on peripheral blood, taken before any cancer treatment. The sequence came from a female donor of 60 years or more with stage I lung adenocarcinoma.

The CDR3 loop is CASSTPGTGEDTQYF. CDR3 coding DNA: TGTGCCAGCAGCACCCCTGGGACAGGGGAAGATACGCAGTATTTT. The V and J genes are TRBV6-1 and TRBJ2-3; 10 bases map to TRBD1. Trimming at V came to 6 bases and at J to 5 bases, leaving 8 bases not matched to a gene. CDR1 MNHNS and CDR2 SASEGT come from the germline V gene. The CDR3 covers 15 residues.